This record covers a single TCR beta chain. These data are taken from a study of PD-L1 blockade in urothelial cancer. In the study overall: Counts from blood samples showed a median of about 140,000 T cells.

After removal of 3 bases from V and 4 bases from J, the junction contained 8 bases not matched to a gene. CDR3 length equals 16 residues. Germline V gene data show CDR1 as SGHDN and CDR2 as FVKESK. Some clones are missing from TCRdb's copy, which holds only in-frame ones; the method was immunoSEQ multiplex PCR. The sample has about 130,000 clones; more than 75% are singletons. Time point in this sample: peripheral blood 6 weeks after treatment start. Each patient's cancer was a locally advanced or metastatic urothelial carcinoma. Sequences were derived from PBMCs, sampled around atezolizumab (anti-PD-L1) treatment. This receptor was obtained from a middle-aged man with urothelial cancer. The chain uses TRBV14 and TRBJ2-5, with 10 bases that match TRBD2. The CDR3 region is CASSQSSGSWLETQYF. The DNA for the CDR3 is TGTGCCAGCAGCCAGTCTAGCGGGAGTTGGTTAGAGACCCAGTACTTC.